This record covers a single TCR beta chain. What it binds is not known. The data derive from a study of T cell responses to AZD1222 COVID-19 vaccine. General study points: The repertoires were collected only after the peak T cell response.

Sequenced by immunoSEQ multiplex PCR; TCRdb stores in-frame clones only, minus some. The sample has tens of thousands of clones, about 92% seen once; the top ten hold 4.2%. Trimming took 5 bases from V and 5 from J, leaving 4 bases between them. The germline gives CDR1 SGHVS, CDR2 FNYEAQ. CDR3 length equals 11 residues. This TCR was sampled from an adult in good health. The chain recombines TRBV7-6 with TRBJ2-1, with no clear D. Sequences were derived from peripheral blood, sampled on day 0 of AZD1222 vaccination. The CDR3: CASSPDNEQFF. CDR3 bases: TGTGCCAGCAGCCCAGACAATGAGCAGTTCTTC.